A single count supports the clone carrying this T cell receptor (beta chain). This may come from a read error, since a much larger clone is one base off. iRepertoire HTBI primers and Arm-PCR of CDR3 regions built TCR beta libraries. TCRdb reprocessed the multiplex PCR reads via MiXCR and lists one record per CDR3 protein. The data contain about 540,000 distinct CDR3 sequences, 13% of them singletons. The sample is drawn from a study of regulatory T cells in long-lasting Graves disease. V was clipped by 5 bases and J by 13 bases; unmatched bases: 17. The CDR3 has 15 amino acids. Germline V gene sequence: CDR1 DFQATT, CDR2 SNEGSKA (reference sequence). Time point given: newly diagnosed GD, antithyroid drugs for less than 3 months. PBMC-extracted RNA yielded the TCR library. This sample was also put to use in a study of T cells in Graves' hyperthyroidism and ophthalmopathy.

The rearrangement uses TRBV20-1 and TRBJ2-4, with 10 bases aligning to TRBD2. The source is a young man with Graves disease. Sequenced material: peripheral blood mononuclear cells (PBMCs), taken at new diagnosis, from a patient treated with antithyroid drugs. Here the CDR3 DNA reads TGCAGTGCTGGATCCCTAGCGGGAGTATGGGATGAGCAGTACTTC. Translating gives CSAGSLAGVWDEQYF.